This entry lists 4 T cell receptor beta chains sequenced from one sample in a study of T cell repertoires in cytomegalovirus infection. In TCRdb, the reads were re-called with MiXCR into one record per CDR3 protein. The profile shows fewer than 350,000 distinct CDR3 sequences, over 7.5% of them singletons. The sample was PBMCs. These receptors all stem from a human donor in good health (CMV status not recorded). Some clones in this sample may be carry-over from other donors' samples.

In its sample, this clonotype was seen many times. The chain joins TRBV6-6 to TRBJ2-3; 13 nucleotides match TRBD2. Germline trimming cut 5 bases from V and 6 bases from J; bases unmatched to any gene: 8. The CDR3 is 16 residues long. The germline V gene has CDR1 MNHNY and CDR2 SVGAGI (reference sequence). CDR3 protein: CASSGRTSGRMDTQYF. CDR3 DNA sequence: TGTGCCAGCAGTGGTAGGACTAGCGGGAGAATGGATACGCAGTATTTT.

This clonotype was seen only a few times. V gene TRBV28 combines with J gene TRBJ1-2, with unresolved D. The length of the CDR3 is 13 residues. The V gene's germline CDR1 is MDHEN and CDR2 SYDVKM. V dropped 2 bases and J dropped 6 bases, with 10 bases sitting between them. The CDR3 here is CASSLLPWNGYTF. CDR3 DNA: TGTGCCAGCAGTTTACTTCCCTGGAATGGCTACACCTTC.

This clonotype has ten or more counts. This chain links TRBV6-2 or TRBV6-3 with TRBJ1-5; 8 bases agree with TRBD1. Looked up from germline, CDR1 is MNHEY and CDR2 is SVGEGT. With V trimmed by 0 bases and J by 7 bases, 14 bases remained unmatched. This CDR3 is 18 amino acids long. The CDR3 DNA follows: TGTGCCAGCAGTTACTCACTCACCGGGACAGGCATCGGGCAGCCCCAGCATTTT. Translation gives CASSYSLTGTGIGQPQHF.

This clonotype showed up just a few times. The chain carries TRBV30 and TRBJ2-1; TRBD2 matches at 10 bases. The germline gives CDR1 GTSNPN, CDR2 SVGIG (reference sequence). V dropped 0 bases and J dropped 7; count of bases not matched to a gene: 0. The CDR3 extends over 13 amino acids. DNA for the CDR3: TGTGCCTGGAGTGTACTAGCGGGGAATGAGCAGTTCTTC. Protein: CAWSVLAGNEQFF. Based on the CDR3 plus reference TRBV30 and TRBJ2-1, the full variable domain is SQTIHQWPATLVQPVGSPLSLECTVEGTSNPNLYWYRQAAGRGLQLLFYSVGIGQISSEVPQNLSASRPQDRQFILSSKKLLLSDSGFYLCAWSVLAGNEQFFGPGTRLTVL.